Listed below are T cell receptor beta chains from one sample, sequenced in a study of T cell responses to AZD1222 COVID-19 vaccine. The assay was immunoSEQ multiplex PCR, and TCRdb's table has in-frame clones only and misses some. The sample has about 150,000 clones; 88% are singletons. The sample consisted of peripheral blood, taken on day 0 of AZD1222 vaccination. All receptors come from an adult in good health. The CDR3 runs from the conserved cysteine through the conserved F or W. Fields, in order: CDR3 protein, CDR3 DNA, clone size, V gene, D gene, J gene. D genes are given only for firm matches. Clone size, where shown, is once, few, many, or a class for clones that have expanded.

CDR3aa: CASSLMGQGYGYTF
CDR3nt: TGTGCCAGCAGTTTAATGGGGCAGGGATATGGCTACACCTTC
abundance: -
v_gene: TRBV28
d_gene: -
j_gene: TRBJ1-2

CDR3aa: CASTGFRSGNTIYF
CDR3nt: TGTGCCAGCACTGGCTTCCGCTCTGGAAACACCATATATTTT
abundance: -
v_gene: TRBV28
d_gene: -
j_gene: TRBJ1-3

CDR3aa: CASMALATPTEAFF
CDR3nt: TGTGCCAGCATGGCGTTAGCGACCCCCACTGAAGCTTTCTTT
abundance: -
v_gene: TRBV2
d_gene: -
j_gene: TRBJ1-1

CDR3aa: CASQPQPTGRTYEQYF
CDR3nt: TGTGCCAGCCAGCCACAACCTACAGGGCGTACCTACGAGCAGTACTTC
abundance: once
v_gene: TRBV18
d_gene: -
j_gene: TRBJ2-7

CDR3aa: CASSFGAVGGEQYF
CDR3nt: TGTGCCAGCAGCTTTGGCGCCGTGGGCGGCGAGCAGTACTTC
abundance: -
v_gene: TRBV7-9
d_gene: -
j_gene: TRBJ2-7

CDR3aa: CASGKDRGRTEAFF
CDR3nt: TGTGCCAGCGGGAAGGACAGGGGGCGGACTGAAGCTTTCTTT
abundance: -
v_gene: TRBV27
d_gene: TRBD1
j_gene: TRBJ1-1

CDR3aa: CASSLDWVGSNTEAFF
CDR3nt: TGTGCCAGCAGCTTAGATTGGGTGGGGTCGAACACTGAAGCTTTCTTT
abundance: -
v_gene: TRBV11-2
d_gene: -
j_gene: TRBJ1-1

CDR3aa: CASSQVLAYEQYF
CDR3nt: TGCGCCAGCAGCCAAGTTCTAGCCTACGAGCAGTACTTC
abundance: -
v_gene: TRBV4-1
d_gene: -
j_gene: TRBJ2-7

CDR3aa: CASSRWGVESLAFF
CDR3nt: TGTGCCAGCAGTCGTTGGGGCGTCGAGAGTTTGGCTTTCTTT
abundance: -
v_gene: TRBV5-8
d_gene: -
j_gene: TRBJ1-1

CDR3aa: CASSLGGGAREQYF
CDR3nt: TGTGCCAGCAGCTTAGGAGGGGGGGCTCGGGAGCAGTACTTC
abundance: -
v_gene: TRBV7-2
d_gene: -
j_gene: TRBJ2-7

CDR3aa: CASMAAGTANEKLFF
CDR3nt: TGTGCCAGCATGGCCGCCGGGACAGCAAATGAAAAACTGTTTTTT
abundance: -
v_gene: TRBV25-1
d_gene: TRBD1
j_gene: TRBJ1-4

CDR3aa: CATDNFYGYTF
CDR3nt: TGTGCCACAGATAATTTCTATGGCTACACCTTC
abundance: -
v_gene: TRBV19
d_gene: -
j_gene: TRBJ1-2

CDR3aa: CATPKGGSYEQYF
CDR3nt: TGCGCCACCCCGAAGGGGGGCTCCTACGAGCAGTACTTC
abundance: -
v_gene: TRBV4-1
d_gene: -
j_gene: TRBJ2-7

CDR3aa: CASSPRRASRTDTQYF
CDR3nt: TGTGCCAGCAGCCCCCGTAGGGCTAGTCGCACAGATACGCAGTATTTT
abundance: -
v_gene: TRBV7-2
d_gene: -
j_gene: TRBJ2-3

CDR3aa: CAISATGRGGSYEQYF
CDR3nt: TGTGCCATCAGCGCTACCGGAAGAGGCGGATCCTACGAGCAGTACTTC
abundance: -
v_gene: TRBV10-3
d_gene: -
j_gene: TRBJ2-7

CDR3aa: CASSLGPGSSYEQYF
CDR3nt: TGTGCCAGTAGCCTGGGGCCTGGCAGCTCCTACGAGCAGTACTTC
abundance: -
v_gene: TRBV19
d_gene: -
j_gene: TRBJ2-7

CDR3aa: CASTYGQGNYGYTF
CDR3nt: TGCGCCAGCACCTATGGACAGGGGAACTATGGCTACACCTTC
abundance: -
v_gene: TRBV5-1
d_gene: TRBD1
j_gene: TRBJ1-2

CDR3aa: CAWAGGGNQPQHF
CDR3nt: TGTGCCTGGGCAGGGGGCGGCAATCAGCCCCAGCATTTT
abundance: -
v_gene: TRBV30
d_gene: TRBD1
j_gene: TRBJ1-5

CDR3aa: CSVDKANQVGYTF
CDR3nt: TGCAGCGTTGATAAGGCCAATCAGGTTGGCTACACCTTC
abundance: -
v_gene: TRBV29-1
d_gene: -
j_gene: TRBJ1-2

CDR3aa: CASSSGQGATEAFF
CDR3nt: TGTGCCAGCAGCTCCGGACAGGGGGCGACTGAAGCTTTCTTT
abundance: -
v_gene: TRBV9
d_gene: TRBD1
j_gene: TRBJ1-1

CDR3aa: CASSLQGGNNYGYTF
CDR3nt: TGTGCCAGCAGCTTACAAGGAGGGAATAACTATGGCTACACCTTC
abundance: -
v_gene: TRBV7-3
d_gene: -
j_gene: TRBJ1-2

CDR3aa: CAISESNGRETQYF
CDR3nt: TGTGCCATCAGTGAGTCGAATGGTAGGGAGACCCAGTACTTC
abundance: -
v_gene: TRBV10-3
d_gene: -
j_gene: TRBJ2-5

CDR3aa: CASSEWAGGYYEQYF
CDR3nt: TGTGCCAGCAGTGAATGGGCAGGGGGGTACTACGAGCAGTACTTC
abundance: -
v_gene: TRBV25-1
d_gene: -
j_gene: TRBJ2-7

CDR3aa: CASSPGLGGPGSTDTQYF
CDR3nt: TGTGCCAGCTCACCGGGCCTGGGGGGGCCGGGCAGCACAGATACGCAGTATTTT
abundance: -
v_gene: TRBV18
d_gene: -
j_gene: TRBJ2-3

CDR3aa: CASSDGYQPQHF
CDR3nt: TGTGCCAGCAGCGACGGCTATCAGCCCCAGCATTTT
abundance: few
v_gene: TRBV6-2/TRBV6-3
d_gene: -
j_gene: TRBJ1-5

CDR3aa: CASTARQGHNEQFF
CDR3nt: TGTGCCAGCACCGCTCGACAGGGGCACAATGAGCAGTTCTTC
abundance: -
v_gene: TRBV7-9
d_gene: TRBD1
j_gene: TRBJ2-1

CDR3aa: CASSLTPGQGPPSYEQYF
CDR3nt: TGTGCCAGCAGTTTAACCCCTGGGCAGGGACCCCCCTCCTACGAGCAGTACTTC
abundance: -
v_gene: TRBV28
d_gene: -
j_gene: TRBJ2-7

CDR3aa: CASSQGRGNTYEQYF
CDR3nt: TGTGCCAGCAGCCAGGGGCGGGGTAATACCTACGAGCAGTACTTC
abundance: -
v_gene: TRBV7-2
d_gene: -
j_gene: TRBJ2-7

CDR3aa: CASSQARSYRSGEQYF
CDR3nt: TGCGCCAGCAGCCAAGCCCGCTCCTACAGGTCCGGCGAGCAGTACTTC
abundance: -
v_gene: TRBV4-3
d_gene: -
j_gene: TRBJ2-7

CDR3aa: CASSVIRGAEAFF
CDR3nt: TGTGCCAGTAGTGTCATCAGGGGGGCTGAAGCTTTCTTT
abundance: -
v_gene: TRBV19
d_gene: TRBD1
j_gene: TRBJ1-1

CDR3aa: CAWTRRGAYGYTF
CDR3nt: TGTGCCTGGACCAGAAGGGGAGCCTATGGCTACACCTTC
abundance: once
v_gene: TRBV30
d_gene: -
j_gene: TRBJ1-2

CDR3aa: CAWSVKGSDTEAFF
CDR3nt: TGTGCCTGGAGTGTAAAGGGATCGGACACTGAAGCTTTCTTT
abundance: -
v_gene: TRBV30
d_gene: -
j_gene: TRBJ1-1

CDR3aa: CASSLSRGPYEQYF
CDR3nt: TGTGCCAGCAGCTTATCCCGGGGCCCCTACGAGCAGTACTTC
abundance: -
v_gene: TRBV11-2
d_gene: -
j_gene: TRBJ2-7

CDR3aa: CASSRTSTATNEKLFF
CDR3nt: TGTGCCAGCAGCCGAACCTCGACAGCCACTAATGAAAAACTGTTTTTT
abundance: once
v_gene: TRBV3-1/TRBV3-2
d_gene: -
j_gene: TRBJ1-4

CDR3aa: CASSYSEAFLNTEAFF
CDR3nt: TGTGCCAGCAGTTACAGCGAAGCCTTCTTGAACACTGAAGCTTTCTTT
abundance: -
v_gene: TRBV6-5
d_gene: -
j_gene: TRBJ1-1

CDR3aa: CASGHEETQYF
CDR3nt: TGTGCCAGCGGGCACGAAGAGACCCAGTACTTC
abundance: -
v_gene: TRBV2
d_gene: -
j_gene: TRBJ2-5

CDR3aa: CASSPIGGQSVNTEAFF
CDR3nt: TGCGCCAGCAGCCCGATAGGGGGACAATCTGTGAACACTGAAGCTTTCTTT
abundance: -
v_gene: TRBV4-1
d_gene: -
j_gene: TRBJ1-1

CDR3aa: CASSDGYRISYEQYF
CDR3nt: TGCGCCAGCAGTGATGGTTACCGGATCTCCTACGAGCAGTACTTC
abundance: -
v_gene: TRBV10-2
d_gene: -
j_gene: TRBJ2-7

CDR3aa: CASSSGREGLLNYGYTF
CDR3nt: TGTGCCAGCAGCTCCGGGCGAGAGGGACTCCTCAACTATGGCTACACCTTC
abundance: few
v_gene: TRBV7-9
d_gene: -
j_gene: TRBJ1-2

CDR3aa: CASSLGTGPSYEQYF
CDR3nt: TGTGCCAGCAGCCTGGGGACAGGCCCTTCCTACGAGCAGTACTTC
abundance: -
v_gene: TRBV7-3
d_gene: TRBD1
j_gene: TRBJ2-7

CDR3aa: CASSQDYHTDTQYF
CDR3nt: TGTGCCAGCAGCCAAGATTACCACACAGATACGCAGTATTTT
abundance: -
v_gene: TRBV3-1/TRBV3-2
d_gene: -
j_gene: TRBJ2-3

CDR3aa: CASSQDKGMDYGYTF
CDR3nt: TGTGCCAGCAGCCAAGACAAGGGAATGGACTATGGCTACACCTTC
abundance: -
v_gene: TRBV4-2
d_gene: -
j_gene: TRBJ1-2

CDR3aa: CASSPGGTGELFF
CDR3nt: TGTGCCAGCAGCCCAGGGGGCACCGGGGAGCTGTTTTTT
abundance: -
v_gene: TRBV11-3
d_gene: TRBD1
j_gene: TRBJ2-2

CDR3aa: CAISAEGNTEAFF
CDR3nt: TGTGCCATCAGTGCGGAGGGGAACACTGAAGCTTTCTTT
abundance: -
v_gene: TRBV10-3
d_gene: -
j_gene: TRBJ1-1

CDR3aa: CASSPMTGQGNYGYTF
CDR3nt: TGTGCCAGCAGCCCTATGACGGGACAGGGGAACTATGGCTACACCTTC
abundance: -
v_gene: TRBV6-6
d_gene: TRBD1
j_gene: TRBJ1-2

CDR3aa: CASSLWGSQETQYF
CDR3nt: TGTGCCAGCAGCTTGTGGGGGAGCCAAGAGACCCAGTACTTC
abundance: -
v_gene: TRBV5-5
d_gene: -
j_gene: TRBJ2-5

CDR3aa: CASSFPRGYNEQFF
CDR3nt: TGTGCCAGCAGCTTCCCCAGGGGGTACAATGAGCAGTTCTTC
abundance: -
v_gene: TRBV5-4
d_gene: TRBD1
j_gene: TRBJ2-1

CDR3aa: CASSMVQGYEQYF
CDR3nt: TGTGCCAGTAGTATGGTACAGGGCTACGAGCAGTACTTC
abundance: once
v_gene: TRBV19
d_gene: -
j_gene: TRBJ2-7

CDR3aa: CASSRELADTQYF
CDR3nt: TGTGCCAGCAGCCGTGAGCTAGCAGATACGCAGTATTTT
abundance: -
v_gene: TRBV7-3
d_gene: -
j_gene: TRBJ2-3

CDR3aa: CASSLGQGSYGYTF
CDR3nt: TGTGCCAGCAGCCTCGGACAGGGGAGCTATGGCTACACCTTC
abundance: -
v_gene: TRBV7-2
d_gene: TRBD1
j_gene: TRBJ1-2

CDR3aa: CASSVGLGGGFPSEQYF
CDR3nt: TGTGCCAGCAGCGTAGGTTTGGGTGGGGGGTTCCCCTCCGAGCAGTACTTC
abundance: -
v_gene: TRBV9
d_gene: -
j_gene: TRBJ2-7

CDR3aa: CASSRGGAGGTTEAFF
CDR3nt: TGTGCCAGCAGCCGTGGGGGGGCTGGCGGGACAACTGAAGCTTTCTTT
abundance: -
v_gene: TRBV7-2
d_gene: -
j_gene: TRBJ1-1

CDR3aa: CASSELGQGNSPLHF
CDR3nt: TGTGCCAGCAGTGAACTGGGACAGGGGAATTCACCCCTCCACTTT
abundance: -
v_gene: TRBV2
d_gene: TRBD1
j_gene: TRBJ1-6

CDR3aa: CASSQNPDRPTGELFF
CDR3nt: TGTGCCAGCAGCCAAAACCCGGACAGGCCTACCGGGGAGCTGTTTTTT
abundance: few
v_gene: TRBV4-2
d_gene: TRBD1
j_gene: TRBJ2-2

CDR3aa: CASSSGGYEQYF
CDR3nt: TGTGCCAGTAGTTCAGGGGGGTACGAGCAGTACTTC
abundance: -
v_gene: TRBV19
d_gene: -
j_gene: TRBJ2-7

CDR3aa: CASSQIRDQRNEQYF
CDR3nt: TGTGCCAGCTCACAAATCCGGGACCAACGTAACGAGCAGTACTTC
abundance: -
v_gene: TRBV18
d_gene: -
j_gene: TRBJ2-7

CDR3aa: CASSSMGSGNYGYTF
CDR3nt: TGTGCCAGCAGTTCGATGGGAAGTGGGAACTATGGCTACACCTTC
abundance: -
v_gene: TRBV27
d_gene: -
j_gene: TRBJ1-2

CDR3aa: CASSRTTSGYNEQFF
CDR3nt: TGTGCCAGCAGCCGCACGACTAGCGGGTACAATGAGCAGTTCTTC
abundance: -
v_gene: TRBV6-5
d_gene: TRBD2
j_gene: TRBJ2-1

CDR3aa: CASSLVASGGASAETQYF
CDR3nt: TGCGCCAGCAGCTTGGTGGCTAGCGGGGGGGCTTCCGCAGAGACCCAGTACTTC
abundance: once
v_gene: TRBV5-1
d_gene: TRBD2
j_gene: TRBJ2-5